This TCR beta chain was sequenced in a study of PD-1 blockade in classical Hodgkin lymphoma (dated by TCRdb to about 2020). Background for the entire study: Nivolumab dosing was 3 mg/kg intravenously every 2 weeks, continuing until either disease progression or unacceptable toxicity. The study used CyTOF and TCR beta sequencing to define a peripheral blood immune signature of response to PD-1 blockade in classical Hodgkin lymphoma. What the authors observed across the whole study: The study was restricted to a single clinical trial cohort, and the causes of repertoire differences, possibly disease activity or prior therapy, were left undefined. By C4D1, a significant rise was seen in CD4+ TCR diversity but not in CD8+ TCR diversity (p=0.0027 vs p=0.16), and the rise was most apparent among complete responders (p=0.02). Lower diversity was seen in patients whose nivolumab began less than 1 year after ASCT, and these patients were left out of later analyses so that immune reconstitution would not confound the results. Trial patients with a complete response had baseline diversity similar to that of newly diagnosed patients, while partial responders and progressors had significantly lower diversity. Baseline TCR diversity was reported to be lower in newly diagnosed patients than in healthy donors and to be lower still in relapsed/refractory patients.

Genomic DNA was isolated using the Qiagen DNeasy kit from unsorted PBMCs as well as from negatively selected CD4+ and CD8+ fractions. TCR beta CDR3 regions were subjected to amplification by immunoSEQ multiplex PCR with primers that anneal to V and J segments. A synthetic immune receptor repertoire was used to minimize amplification bias, and any remaining bias was removed computationally after sequencing. The original methods were these. Repertoire diversity was quantified as the Shannon entropy index using custom Python scripts. Unsorted, CD4+ and CD8+ repertoires were analyzed separately, except in combined analyses where CD4+ and CD8+ sequences were merged in silico. A clone was considered expanded if an increase in frequency of at least 2-fold after treatment relative to C1D1 was found, and a pseudocount of 0.5 was applied to clones undetected at baseline. Singleton clones were defined as clones with 0 or 1 copy at C1D1, and non-singleton clones were defined as clones with 2 or more copies. Clones expanded in unsorted samples were annotated as CD4+, CD8+ or unknown by matching protein sequences in sorted samples from the same patient. Wilcoxon tests on paired samples were used to test changes in diversity from C1D1 to C4D1. This is the immuneACCESS table as TCRdb keeps it, with only in-frame sequences that have V and J called. A part of the clones is gone; compared with another copy, unresolved V genes explain less than half, and the rest is unexplained. V and J calls and clone size follow that table, whereas D and trimming were derived from the DNA. Within this sample are roughly 100,000 clones, with roughly 87% of them counted one time only. The ten biggest clones cover around 20% of the sample.

This clone was recorded a few times. Its antigen is still unknown. No quality values exist for individual bases; no much larger clone is one base distant. This specimen's time point label, interpreted: cycle 4 day 1 (C4D1), after 6 weeks of nivolumab. Relapse after autologous stem cell transplantation had occurred in all trial patients, and cohorts A, B and C were distinguished by prior brentuximab vedotin exposure. The trial cohort was composed of approximately 56 patients with relapsed/refractory classical Hodgkin lymphoma, for whom complete response, partial response or progressive disease was recorded as best overall response. Single-agent nivolumab was administered to trial patients in the multi-cohort phase II CheckMate 205 trial. Best overall response was determined by an independent review committee according to the 2007 International Working Group response criteria. PBMCs from the trial were collected at three points: immediately before nivolumab initiation (C1D1), and during therapy at cycle 2 day 1 and cycle 4 day 1. Peripheral blood was collected in 8 mL Vacutainer Cell Preparation Tubes, from which PBMCs were isolated by centrifugation and then cryopreserved.

This TCR was sampled from a human donor with classical Hodgkin lymphoma. The sequencing here drew on peripheral blood mononuclear cells (PBMCs), taken before the fourth cycle of nivolumab.

CDR3 protein: CASSWGLNTGELFF. The DNA sequence is TGTGCCAGCAGCTGGGGACTTAACACCGGGGAGCTGTTTTTT. The sequence links TRBV5-6 to TRBJ2-2; a tentative D match to TRBD2 spans 6 bases. CDR1 and CDR2 (SGHDT, YYEEEE) derive from the germline V gene. V drops 3 bases and J drops 2 bases, leaving 8 bases in between. From the cysteine through the phenylalanine, the CDR3 covers 14 amino acids. Only the CDR3 DNA stays, 42 bases, in frame from base 1.